Listed below are T cell receptor beta chains from one sample, sequenced in a study of beta chain features in type 1 diabetes. Using immunoSEQ multiplex PCR, the repertoire was profiled, and TCRdb retains in-frame clones only, with some absent. The top ten hold 0.015% to 0.02% of the sample, which has about 240,000 clones, about 14% seen once. Sequencing was performed on naive CD4+ T cells from blood. The receptors originated from a young man with type 1 diabetes. Both conserved end residues are part of each CDR3.

V: TRBV30; length: 14; J: TRBJ1-1; CDR3: CAWSVKTGNTEAFF
V: TRBV29-1; length: 15; J: TRBJ1-1; CDR3: CSASRFLPENTEAFF
V: TRBV18; length: 14; J: TRBJ2-7; CDR3: CASSPAGGLDEQYF
V: TRBV6-1; length: 13; J: TRBJ2-1; CDR3: CASSGAGGNEQFF
V: TRBV19; length: 19; J: TRBJ2-2; CDR3: CASSIEWLAGAGSTGELFF
V: TRBV5-4; length: 15; J: TRBJ2-1; CDR3: CASSSTSGSYNEQFF
V: TRBV7-7; length: 17; J: TRBJ2-5; CDR3: CASSPRGLAGAGETQYF
V: TRBV5-1; length: 14; J: TRBJ2-1; CDR3: CASSLRQGGDEQFF
V: TRBV5-6; length: 13; J: TRBJ2-3; CDR3: CASSGQGTDTQYF
V: TRBV27; length: 16; J: TRBJ2-4; CDR3: CASSQSRTGGKNIQYF
V: TRBV7-9; length: 16; J: TRBJ2-3; CDR3: CASSLAVGGSADTQYF
V: TRBV19; length: 13; J: TRBJ1-3; CDR3: CASGEEPGNTIYF
V: TRBV6-1; length: 14; J: TRBJ2-1; CDR3: CASRGSGGYNEQFF
V: TRBV6-5; length: 13; J: TRBJ2-3; CDR3: CASRRGLFDTQYF
V: TRBV5-1; length: 14; J: TRBJ1-4; CDR3: CASSDRATNEKLFF
V: TRBV9; length: 16; J: TRBJ2-2; CDR3: CASSPRTGVDTGELFF
V: TRBV30; length: 13; J: TRBJ1-1; CDR3: CAWRDRGNTEAFF
V: TRBV5-4; length: 13; J: TRBJ1-1; CDR3: CASSNPGGTEAFF
V: TRBV10-3; length: 15; J: TRBJ2-7; CDR3: CAISESKGGPHEQYF
V: TRBV5-4; length: 14; J: TRBJ2-3; CDR3: CASSSGTSTDTQYF
V: TRBV19; length: 14; J: TRBJ1-3; CDR3: CASSNTGVGNTIYF
V: TRBV5-1; length: 15; J: TRBJ2-7; CDR3: CASSSTGGPTYEQYF
V: TRBV5-1; length: 12; J: TRBJ2-3; CDR3: CASSSYADTQYF
V: TRBV5-4; length: 15; J: TRBJ2-2; CDR3: CASSFAGVVTGELFF
V: TRBV7-9; length: 12; J: TRBJ1-2; CDR3: CAVPREVYGYTF
V: TRBV7-6; length: 16; J: TRBJ2-7; CDR3: CASSLAPRGGGGEQYF
V: TRBV5-1; length: 14; J: TRBJ2-5; CDR3: CASSTGPPGETQYF
V: TRBV18; length: 18; J: TRBJ2-3; CDR3: CASSPGTSGGHLPDTQYF
V: TRBV29-1; length: 15; J: TRBJ2-2; CDR3: CSVVILADLSGELFF
V: TRBV2; length: 13; J: TRBJ1-1; CDR3: CASSPTGATEAFF
V: TRBV7-8; length: 15; J: TRBJ2-3; CDR3: CASSGQGMDTDTQYF
V: TRBV19; length: 14; J: TRBJ2-7; CDR3: CASSMGLAGGEQYF
V: TRBV2; length: 14; J: TRBJ1-2; CDR3: CASSDTGGAAGYTF
V: TRBV29-1; length: 17; J: TRBJ2-3; CDR3: CSVGSRVTGASTDTQYF
V: TRBV25-1; length: 17; J: TRBJ2-1; CDR3: CASSEGGTSGSRSEQFF
V: TRBV5-8; length: 16; J: TRBJ2-2; CDR3: CASSFGGQANTGELFF
V: TRBV5-1; length: 15; J: TRBJ2-1; CDR3: CASSLELARDNEQFF
V: TRBV7-9; length: 15; J: TRBJ1-2; CDR3: CASSPGQGKNYGYTF
V: TRBV18; length: 15; J: TRBJ1-3; CDR3: CASSPGQGRGNTIYF
V: TRBV14; length: 17; J: TRBJ2-3; CDR3: CASSQISGGASADTQYF
V: TRBV9; length: 19; J: TRBJ2-1; CDR3: CASSVGRGGSVGYPNEQFF
V: TRBV5-1; length: 15; J: TRBJ2-7; CDR3: CASSLEASVTYEQYF
V: TRBV7-9; length: 14; J: TRBJ2-7; CDR3: CASSLGLLGQQQYF
V: TRBV6-5; length: 15; J: TRBJ1-1; CDR3: CASSTTGTENTEAFF
V: TRBV5-1; length: 14; J: TRBJ2-1; CDR3: CATRGPAAWNEQFF
V: TRBV4-1; length: 17; J: TRBJ2-3; CDR3: CASSRTAAGVDTDTQYF
V: TRBV30; length: 13; J: TRBJ1-5; CDR3: CAWSSAGGQPQHF
V: TRBV5-4; length: 14; J: TRBJ1-1; CDR3: CASSLSTGNTEAFF
V: TRBV7-2; length: 15; J: TRBJ2-7; CDR3: CASSWVTKTSYEQYF
V: TRBV5-4; length: 16; J: TRBJ1-6; CDR3: CASSLVRGGYNSPLHF
V: TRBV5-5; length: 18; J: TRBJ2-4; CDR3: CASSWGLAETLAKNIQYF
V: TRBV5-1; length: 17; J: TRBJ2-1; CDR3: CASSSRTSGSIFSEQFF
V: TRBV11-3; length: 13; J: TRBJ2-1; CDR3: CASSSSGSNEQFF
V: TRBV6-4; length: 14; J: TRBJ2-1; CDR3: CAGPGTAGFNEQFF
V: TRBV12-5; length: 14; J: TRBJ1-1; CDR3: CASGRGQLKAEAFF